The 19 T cell receptor beta chains below were found in one sample sequenced in a study of blood T cell repertoires in COVID-19. Sequencing was performed with immunoSEQ multiplex PCR; in TCRdb, only in-frame clones are kept and a portion is missing. The sample includes some 700,000 clones, about 90% of them seen just once. The sequenced material came from peripheral blood. These TCRs come from a woman between 18 and 29 years old with acute or convalescent COVID-19.

The rearrangement links TRBV18 to TRBJ1-2; tentatively, D is TRBD1 (5 bases). Germline CDR1 and CDR2: KGHSH and LQKENI. The ends were cut back, 3 bases at V and 7 bases at J, with 15 bases in the middle. The CDR3 extends over 14 amino acids. Here the CDR3 reads CASSPQGGVGGYTF. In DNA, the CDR3 is TGTGCCAGCTCACCTCAAGGAGGGGTGGGTGGCTACACCTTC.

This chain joins TRBV6-6 and TRBJ1-1; a weak D match, TRBD1 (6 bases). CDR1 is MNHNY and CDR2 is SVGAGI in the germline V gene (reference sequence). With 5 bases removed from V and 2 bases from J, the gap between germline ends came to 18 bases. The CDR3 runs 16 residues. The CDR3 reads CASSPTFPQGNTEAFF. CDR3 in DNA: TGTGCCAGCAGTCCCACCTTTCCACAGGGAAACACTGAAGCTTTCTTT.

Concerning this clone itself: The junction differs from germline at one of its ends, possibly a read error. The V and J genes are TRBV6-2 or TRBV6-3 and TRBJ1-5; 12 nucleotides agree with TRBD1. This CDR3 is 18 amino acids long. The germline V gene encodes CDR1 MNHEY and CDR2 SVGEGT. The CDR3 region has the DNA TGTGCCAGCAGTTACTCGGGACAGGGGGCGCTGGGCAAACAGCCCCAGCATTTT. It is translated as CASSYSGQGALGKQPQHF.

The chain carries TRBV24-1 and TRBJ1-4; 9 bases agree with TRBD1. Germline V gives CDR1 KGHDR, CDR2 SFDVKD. The V and J ends lost 4 bases and 7 bases, in that order; junction bases with no gene match: 18. This CDR3 spans 19 amino acids. The CDR3 DNA sequence: TGTGCCACCAGTGACCCTCGGACAGGGGCATTTTCCAGTGGTGAAAAACTGTTTTTT. Its translation: CATSDPRTGAFSSGEKLFF.

V and J are TRBV2 and TRBJ2-7; 7 nucleotides line up with TRBD2. In germline, CDR1 is SNHLY, CDR2 FYNNEI. The CDR3 has 13 residues. J gave up 1 base and V 7 bases, and 4 bases lay outside the gene matches. The CDR3 loop is CASKWRGSYEQYF. The DNA for the CDR3 is TGTGCCAGCAAGTGGCGGGGGTCCTACGAGCAGTACTTC.

The J gene is TRBJ1-2, the V gene TRBV3-1 (or the pseudogene TRBV3-2), with D perhaps matching TRBD1 (5 bases). The V gene lost 0 bases and the J gene lost 4 bases, with 15 bases spanning the gap. CDR1 LGHDT and CDR2 YNNKEL come from the germline V gene (reference sequence). The CDR3 has 16 residues. The chain's CDR3 is CASSQDGGVNLYGYTF. The CDR3 nucleotides read TGTGCCAGCAGCCAAGACGGAGGGGTCAACCTCTATGGCTACACCTTC.

The J gene is TRBJ1-1, the V gene TRBV13, with 9 positions matching TRBD1. Germline-derived CDR1 and CDR2 are PRHDT and FYEKMQ (reference sequence). CDR3 length: 13 residues. J lost 5 bases, V lost 5 bases, and 3 bases had no gene match. This CDR3 reads CASSRTGVTEAFF. The CDR3 DNA is TGTGCCAGCAGCAGGACAGGGGTGACTGAAGCTTTCTTT.

V usage is TRBV13 and J usage is TRBJ2-1; a weak D match, TRBD2 (6 bases). Germline lookup yields CDR1 PRHDT and CDR2 FYEKMQ (reference sequence). This CDR3 has 13 amino acids. The germline V and J ends were trimmed by 1 base and 7 bases, with 8 bases remaining between them. In DNA, the CDR3 is TGTGCCAGCAGCTTAGAGGCGGGGAATGAGCAGTTCTTC. Protein product: CASSLEAGNEQFF.

This chain links TRBV19 with TRBJ1-4, with TRBD1 as a possible D gene (6 bases). The V gene's germline CDR1 is LNHDA and CDR2 SQIVND (reference sequence). Trimming cost V 0 bases and J 5 bases, with 16 bases left between them. The CDR3 extends over 17 amino acids. As DNA, the CDR3 is TGTGCCAGTAGTATAGACGTAACAGGGATACGGAATGAAAAACTGTTTTTT. Amino acids: CASSIDVTGIRNEKLFF.

This chain joins TRBV6-1 and TRBJ1-1, with D possibly matching TRBD1 (6 bases). With 3 bases removed from V and 0 bases from J, the gap between germline ends came to 11 bases. Germline V gives CDR1 MNHNS, CDR2 SASEGT. This CDR3 is 15 amino acids long. CDR3 sequence: CASSDPGQLNTEAFF. In DNA, the CDR3 is TGTGCCAGCAGTGACCCGGGACAATTGAACACTGAAGCTTTCTTT.

This chain uses TRBV28 with TRBJ1-2; D uncertain. V was pared by 3 bases and J by 5 bases, with 10 bases between. The CDR3 consists of 13 residues. Germline V gene sequence: CDR1 MDHEN, CDR2 SYDVKM. Here the CDR3 reads CASSLSAQYGYTF. The CDR3 bases are TGTGCCAGCAGTTTGAGCGCCCAATATGGCTACACCTTC.

V usage is TRBV2 and J usage is TRBJ2-5, with D perhaps matching TRBD1 (6 bases). Germline CDR1 is SNHLY and CDR2 is FYNNEI. The V end lost 3 bases, the J end lost 6 bases, and 17 bases lay between the germline ends. The CDR3 sequence is 15 residues long. CDR3 coding DNA: TGTGCCAGCAGTGATAGTGCTGGGGGCCGTAAGACCCAGTACTTC. Its translation: CASSDSAGGRKTQYF.

The genes are TRBV24-1 and TRBJ1-1, with 8 bases that match TRBD1. This CDR3 is 14 amino acids long. Germline CDR1 reads KGHDR; CDR2 reads SFDVKD. Unmatched junction bases numbered 7, after V lost 7 bases and J lost 4 bases. The DNA for the CDR3 is TGTGCCACCAGCGCTTTGGACAGGGCCACTGAAGCTTTCTTT. As protein: CATSALDRATEAFF.

This clone has more than one count but fewer than ten. This chain joins TRBV5-1 and TRBJ1-1; 8 bases match TRBD1. The CDR3 loop spans 13 amino acids. Germline trimming cut 6 bases from V and 5 bases from J; bases unmatched to any gene: 6. Germline CDR1 is SGHRS and CDR2 is YFSETQ. CDR3 sequence reads: CASTTGGETEAFF. CDR3 nucleotides: TGCGCCAGCACCACAGGGGGGGAGACTGAAGCTTTCTTT.

The V and J genes are TRBV4-3 and TRBJ1-5, with a possible D match to TRBD1 (6 bases). Germline V gene sequence: CDR1 LGHNA, CDR2 YSLEER. Trimming stripped 4 bases from V and 4 bases from J, with 20 bases between. CDR3 length equals 17 residues. CDR3 sequence (DNA): TGCGCCAGCAGCCCCGACCCTGGCAGGGGAGTAAATCAGCCCCAGCATTTT. Its protein product is CASSPDPGRGVNQPQHF.

The rearrangement uses TRBV30 and TRBJ1-1; TRBD1 aligns across 11 bases. Per germline, CDR1 GTSNPN and CDR2 SVGIG (reference sequence). V was clipped by 3 bases and J by 5 bases; unmatched bases: 8. This CDR3 comprises 15 residues. The CDR3 sequence is CAWSGTGGLGTEAFF. The CDR3 DNA reads as TGTGCCTGGAGCGGGACAGGGGGATTAGGGACTGAAGCTTTCTTT. The full variable domain, rest sourced from reference TRBV30 and TRBJ1-1, is SQTIHQWPATLVQPVGSPLSLECTVEGTSNPNLYWYRQAAGRGLQLLFYSVGIGQISSEVPQNLSASRPQDRQFILSSKKLLLSDSGFYLCAWSGTGGLGTEAFFGQGTRLTVV.

The genes are TRBV20-1 and TRBJ1-2; TRBD1 aligns across 8 bases. Per the germline V gene, CDR1 is DFQATT and CDR2 is SNEGSKA (reference sequence). Unmatched junction bases numbered 8, after V lost 3 bases and J lost 5 bases. The CDR3 has 14 residues. CDR3: CSASSRTGYYGYTF. The CDR3 DNA sequence: TGCAGTGCTAGTTCCCGGACAGGGTATTATGGCTACACCTTC.

The chain uses TRBV5-1 and TRBJ1-6; perhaps TRBD1 as D (6 bases). Trimming cost V 1 base and J 7 bases, with 12 bases left between them. CDR1 and CDR2 (germline): SGHRS, YFSETQ. The CDR3 loop spans 15 amino acids. CDR3 loop: CASSLSGRGNSPLHF. CDR3 in DNA: TGCGCCAGCAGCTTGTCCGGCAGGGGCAATTCACCCCTCCACTTT.

The genes are TRBV30 and TRBJ1-2; 7 nucleotides agree with TRBD1. CDR1 is GTSNPN and CDR2 is SVGIG in the germline V gene (reference sequence). The CDR3 covers 15 residues. Germline trimming cut 4 bases from V and 2 bases from J; bases unmatched to any gene: 10. CDR3 DNA sequence: TGTGCCTGGACGGGGGCGGTACAGGGGAACTATGGCTACACCTTC. Translated, it gives CAWTGAVQGNYGYTF.